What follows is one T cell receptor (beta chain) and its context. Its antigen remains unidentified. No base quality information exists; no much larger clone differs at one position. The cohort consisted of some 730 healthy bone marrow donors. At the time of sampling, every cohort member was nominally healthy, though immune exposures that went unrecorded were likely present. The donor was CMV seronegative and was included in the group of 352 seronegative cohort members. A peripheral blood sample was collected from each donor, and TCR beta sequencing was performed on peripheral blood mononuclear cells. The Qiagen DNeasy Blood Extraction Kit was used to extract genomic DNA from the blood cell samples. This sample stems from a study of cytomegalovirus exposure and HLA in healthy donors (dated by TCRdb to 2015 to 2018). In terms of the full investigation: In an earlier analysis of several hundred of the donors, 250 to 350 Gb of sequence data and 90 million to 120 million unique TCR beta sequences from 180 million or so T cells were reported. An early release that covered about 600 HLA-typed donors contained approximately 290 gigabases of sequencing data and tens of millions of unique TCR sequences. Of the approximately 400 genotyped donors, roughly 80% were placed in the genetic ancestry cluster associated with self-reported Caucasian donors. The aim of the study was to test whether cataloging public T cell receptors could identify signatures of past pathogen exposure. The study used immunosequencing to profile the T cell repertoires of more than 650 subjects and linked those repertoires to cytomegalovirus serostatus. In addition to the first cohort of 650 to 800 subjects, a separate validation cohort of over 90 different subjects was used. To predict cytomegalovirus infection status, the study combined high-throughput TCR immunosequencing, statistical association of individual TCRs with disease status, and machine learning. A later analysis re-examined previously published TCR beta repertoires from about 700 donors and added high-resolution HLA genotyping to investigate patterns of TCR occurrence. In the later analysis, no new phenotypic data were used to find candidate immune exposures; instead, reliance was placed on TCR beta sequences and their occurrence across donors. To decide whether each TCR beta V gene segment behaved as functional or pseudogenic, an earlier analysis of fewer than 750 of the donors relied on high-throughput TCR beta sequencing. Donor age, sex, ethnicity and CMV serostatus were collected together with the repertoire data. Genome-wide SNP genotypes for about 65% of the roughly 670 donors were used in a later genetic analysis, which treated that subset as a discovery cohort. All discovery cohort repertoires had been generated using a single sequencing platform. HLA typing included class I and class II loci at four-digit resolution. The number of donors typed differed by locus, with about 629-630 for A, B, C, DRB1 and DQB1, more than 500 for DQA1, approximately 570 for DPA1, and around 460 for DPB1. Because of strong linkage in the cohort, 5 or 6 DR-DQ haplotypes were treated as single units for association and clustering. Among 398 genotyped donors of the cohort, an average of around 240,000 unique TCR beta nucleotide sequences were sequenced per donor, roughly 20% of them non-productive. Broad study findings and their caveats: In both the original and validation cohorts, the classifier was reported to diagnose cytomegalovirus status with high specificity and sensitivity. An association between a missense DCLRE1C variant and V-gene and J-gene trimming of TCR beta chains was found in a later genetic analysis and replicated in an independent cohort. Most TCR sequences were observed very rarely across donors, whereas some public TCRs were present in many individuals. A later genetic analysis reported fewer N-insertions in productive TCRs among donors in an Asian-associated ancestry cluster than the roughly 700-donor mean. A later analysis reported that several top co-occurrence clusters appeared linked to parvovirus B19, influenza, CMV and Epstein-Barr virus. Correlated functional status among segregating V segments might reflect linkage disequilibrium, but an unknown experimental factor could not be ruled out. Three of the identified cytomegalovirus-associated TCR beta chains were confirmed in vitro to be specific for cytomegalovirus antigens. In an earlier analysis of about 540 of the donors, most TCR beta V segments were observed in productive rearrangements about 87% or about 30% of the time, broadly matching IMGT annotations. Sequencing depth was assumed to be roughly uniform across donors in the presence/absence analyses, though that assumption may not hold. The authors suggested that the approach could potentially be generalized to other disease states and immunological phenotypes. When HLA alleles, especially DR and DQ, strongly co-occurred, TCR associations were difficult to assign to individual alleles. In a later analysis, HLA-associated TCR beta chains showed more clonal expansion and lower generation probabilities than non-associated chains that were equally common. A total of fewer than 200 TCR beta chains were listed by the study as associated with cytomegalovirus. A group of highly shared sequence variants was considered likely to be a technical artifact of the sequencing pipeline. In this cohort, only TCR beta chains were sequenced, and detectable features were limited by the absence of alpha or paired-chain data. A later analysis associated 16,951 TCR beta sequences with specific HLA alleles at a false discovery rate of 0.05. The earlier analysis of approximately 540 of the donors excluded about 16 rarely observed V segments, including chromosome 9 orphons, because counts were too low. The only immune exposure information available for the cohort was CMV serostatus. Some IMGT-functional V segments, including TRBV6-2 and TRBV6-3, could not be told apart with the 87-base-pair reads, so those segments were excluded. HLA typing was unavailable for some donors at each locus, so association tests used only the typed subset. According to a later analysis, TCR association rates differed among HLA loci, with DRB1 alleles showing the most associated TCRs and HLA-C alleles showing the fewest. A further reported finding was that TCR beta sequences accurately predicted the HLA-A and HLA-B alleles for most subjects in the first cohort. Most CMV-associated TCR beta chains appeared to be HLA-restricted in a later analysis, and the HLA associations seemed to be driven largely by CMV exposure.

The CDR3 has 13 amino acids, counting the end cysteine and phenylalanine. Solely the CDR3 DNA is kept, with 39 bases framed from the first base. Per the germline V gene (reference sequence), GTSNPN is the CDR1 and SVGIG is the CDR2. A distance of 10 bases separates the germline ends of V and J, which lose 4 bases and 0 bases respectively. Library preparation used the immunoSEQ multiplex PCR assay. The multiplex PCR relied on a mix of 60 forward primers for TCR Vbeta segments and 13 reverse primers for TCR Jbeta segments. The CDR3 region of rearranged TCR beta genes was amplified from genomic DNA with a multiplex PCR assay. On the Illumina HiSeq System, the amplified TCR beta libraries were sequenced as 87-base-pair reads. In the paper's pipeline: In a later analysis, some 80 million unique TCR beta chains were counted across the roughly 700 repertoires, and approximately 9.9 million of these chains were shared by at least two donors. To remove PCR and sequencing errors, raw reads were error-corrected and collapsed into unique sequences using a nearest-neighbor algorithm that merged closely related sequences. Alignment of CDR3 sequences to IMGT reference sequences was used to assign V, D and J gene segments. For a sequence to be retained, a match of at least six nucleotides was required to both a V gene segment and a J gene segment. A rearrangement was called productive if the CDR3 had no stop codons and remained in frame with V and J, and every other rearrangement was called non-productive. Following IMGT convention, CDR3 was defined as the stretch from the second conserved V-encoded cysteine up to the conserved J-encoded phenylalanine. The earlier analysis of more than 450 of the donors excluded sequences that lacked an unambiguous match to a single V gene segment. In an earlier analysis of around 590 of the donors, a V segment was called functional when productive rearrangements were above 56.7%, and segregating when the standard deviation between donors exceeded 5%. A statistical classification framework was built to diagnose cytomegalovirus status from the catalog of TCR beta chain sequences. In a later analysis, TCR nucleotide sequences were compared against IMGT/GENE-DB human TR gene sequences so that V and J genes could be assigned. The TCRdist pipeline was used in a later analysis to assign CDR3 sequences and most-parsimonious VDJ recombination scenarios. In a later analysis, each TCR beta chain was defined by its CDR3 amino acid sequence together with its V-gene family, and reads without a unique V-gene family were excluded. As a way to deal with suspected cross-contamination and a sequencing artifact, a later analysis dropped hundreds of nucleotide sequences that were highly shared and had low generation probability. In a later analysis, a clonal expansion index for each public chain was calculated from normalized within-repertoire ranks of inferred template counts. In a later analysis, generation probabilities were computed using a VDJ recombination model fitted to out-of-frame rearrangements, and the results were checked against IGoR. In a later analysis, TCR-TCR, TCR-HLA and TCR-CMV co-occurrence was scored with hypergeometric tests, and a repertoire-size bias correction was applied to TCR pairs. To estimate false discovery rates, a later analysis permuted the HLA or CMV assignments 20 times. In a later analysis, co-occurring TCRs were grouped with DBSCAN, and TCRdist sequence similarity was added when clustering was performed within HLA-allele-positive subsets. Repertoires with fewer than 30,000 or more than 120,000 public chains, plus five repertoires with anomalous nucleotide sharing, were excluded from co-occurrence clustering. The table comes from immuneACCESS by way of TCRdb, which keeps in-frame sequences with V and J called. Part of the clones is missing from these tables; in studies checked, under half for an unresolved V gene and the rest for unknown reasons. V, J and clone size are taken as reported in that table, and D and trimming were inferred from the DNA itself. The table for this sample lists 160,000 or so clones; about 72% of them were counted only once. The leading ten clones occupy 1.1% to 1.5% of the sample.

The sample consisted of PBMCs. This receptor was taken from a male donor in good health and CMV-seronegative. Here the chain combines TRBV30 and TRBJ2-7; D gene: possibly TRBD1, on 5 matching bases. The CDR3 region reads CAWKVDSSYEQYF. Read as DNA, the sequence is TGTGCCTGGAAGGTCGACAGCTCCTACGAGCAGTACTTC.